The next 28 T cell receptor beta chains were all read from a single sample in a study of CD4 T cells in relation to SARS-CoV-2 and coronaviruses (dated by TCRdb to 2020 to 2022). CD4+ T cells from unexposed donors were collected before the COVID-19 pandemic (2011-2018). The library relied on the immunoSEQ multiplex PCR assay. In TCRdb, the immuneACCESS table is reduced to in-frame sequences with V and J assigned. These tables do not hold every clone; where another copy was compared, an unresolved V gene accounts for under half, and the others remain unexplained. For this sample the table gives about 65,000 clones, of which 87% were detected only once. More than 1.5% of the sample goes to the ten largest clones. The sample comprised memory CD4+ T cells from PBMCs. The label giving this sample's cell subset or site can be read as: memory (non-naive) CD4+ T cells. The source is a human donor in good health.

This chain uses TRBV11-2 with TRBJ2-2, with unresolved D. Trimming pared 2 bases from V and 4 bases from J, leaving 8 bases between. Germline lookup yields CDR1 SGHAT and CDR2 FQNNGV. CDR3 length: 14 amino acids. CDR3 region: CASSLSRITGELFF. The CDR3 DNA reads as TGTGCCAGCAGCTTATCCCGGATCACCGGGGAGCTGTTTTTT.

The V call is TRBV30, the J call TRBJ1-5; 11 bases align to TRBD1. The CDR3 sequence is 15 residues long. Germline assignment: CDR1 GTSNPN and CDR2 SVGIG (reference sequence). V shed 6 bases and J 6 bases; nucleotides not matched to a gene: 10. The CDR3 sequence is CACNTGQGASQPQHF. The CDR3 region has the DNA TGTGCCTGCAATACAGGACAGGGGGCAAGTCAGCCCCAGCATTTT.

The sample holds one count of this clone. V usage is TRBV2 and J usage is TRBJ1-2, with D hard to call. Trimming pared 1 base from V and 8 bases from J, leaving 14 bases between. This CDR3 spans 14 amino acids. Per germline, CDR1 SNHLY and CDR2 FYNNEI. CDR3 nucleotide sequence: TGTGCCAGCAGTGAAGGGTTCTCGACTGACGGCTACACCTTC. It codes for CASSEGFSTDGYTF. Combining the CDR3 with reference TRBV2 and TRBJ1-2 gives the whole variable domain EPEVTQTPSHQVTQMGQEVILRCVPISNHLYFYWYRQILGQKVEFLVSFYNNEISEKSEIFDDQFSVERPDGSNFTLKIRSTKLEDSAMYFCASSEGFSTDGYTFGSGTRLTVV.

The rearrangement uses TRBV10-3 and TRBJ2-2; TRBD2 aligns across 7 bases. Germline V gene data show CDR1 as ENHRY and CDR2 as SYGVKD. There are 19 residues in the CDR3. Trimming at V came to 3 bases and at J to 3 bases, leaving 16 bases not matched to a gene. Here the CDR3 DNA reads TGTGCCATCAGTGACGCCCGCAGGAGGCGGGGGATTTACACCGGGGAGCTGTTTTTT. This codes for CAISDARRRRGIYTGELFF.

The rearrangement joins TRBV19 to TRBJ2-1; TRBD1 matches at 9 bases. Germline V gene sequence: CDR1 LNHDA, CDR2 SQIVND (reference sequence). The CDR3 sequence is 16 residues long. J was trimmed by 4 bases and V by 5 bases; bases with no gene match: 9. The CDR3 region is CASSPGQGRRYNEQFF. The CDR3 nucleotides are TGTGCCAGTAGTCCAGGACAGGGGAGGAGGTACAATGAGCAGTTCTTC.

V gene TRBV29-1 combines with J gene TRBJ1-4, with D perhaps matching TRBD1 (6 bases). The CDR3 runs 12 residues. Germline V gives CDR1 SQVTM, CDR2 ANQGSEA. V was clipped by 8 bases and J by 5 bases, with 12 bases between them. CDR3 sequence reads: CSLGGGNEKLFF. The DNA of the CDR3 is TGCAGCTTAGGGGGGGGGAATGAAAAACTGTTTTTT.

Turning to this clone: At one end the junction does not follow the germline gene, possibly because of a read error. The rearrangement joins TRBV5-1 to TRBJ2-7; D call uncertain. The length of the CDR3 is 15 residues. CDR1 and CDR2 (germline): SGHRS, YFSETQ. The CDR3 nucleotides read TGCGCCAGCACCACTTGGGTGGGGTTCGTCTACGAGCAGCACTTC. It specifies CASTTWVGFVYEQHF.

The chain combines TRBV27 with TRBJ2-2; TRBD2 matches at 7 bases. V shed 10 bases and J 7 bases; nucleotides not matched to a gene: 18. The CDR3 is 16 residues long. From germline, CDR1 is MNHEY and CDR2 SMNVEV (reference sequence). The CDR3 bases are TGTGCCACCACAGTGGGGAGGGCGGCGGGGAGCGGGGAGCTGTTTTTT. Translated: CATTVGRAAGSGELFF.

The chain is built from TRBV6-5 and TRBJ2-7, with D possibly being TRBD2 (5 bases). This CDR3 has 13 residues. V dropped 2 bases and J dropped 2 bases, with 7 bases sitting between them. Germline lookup yields CDR1 MNHEY and CDR2 SVGAGI. CDR3 amino acids: CASSYPGTYEQYF. The CDR3, as DNA: TGTGCCAGCAGTTACCCGGGGACCTACGAGCAGTACTTC.

This clone was observed a single time. The chain couples TRBV10-1 to TRBJ2-1; no clear D. Germline V gene sequence: CDR1 WNHNN, CDR2 SYGVQD (reference sequence). With 3 bases removed from V and 12 bases from J, the gap between germline ends came to 12 bases. This CDR3 is 12 amino acids long. The CDR3 reads CASSDLVEGQFF. The CDR3 coding sequence is TGCGCCAGCAGTGATTTAGTAGAAGGGCAGTTCTTC.

This clone was recorded once. This chain connects TRBV30 to TRBJ1-4, with 7 bases aligning to TRBD1. J gave up 5 bases and V 3 bases, and 9 bases lay outside the gene matches. Germline CDR1 reads GTSNPN; CDR2 reads SVGIG (reference sequence). The CDR3 length is 15 residues. In DNA form, the CDR3 reads TGTGCCTGGAGCCCGATGACAGGGTGGAATGAAAAACTGTTTTTT. Residues: CAWSPMTGWNEKLFF.

This rearrangement joins TRBV6-1 to TRBJ2-5; maybe TRBD1 (5 bases). Germline V CDR1 and CDR2: MNHNS, SASEGT. The V end lost 2 bases, the J end lost 0 bases, and 13 bases lay between the germline ends. There are 16 residues in the CDR3. This CDR3 reads CASSERRTQYQETQYF. CDR3 bases: TGTGCCAGCAGTGAACGACGGACACAGTACCAAGAGACCCAGTACTTC.

V usage is TRBV6-6 and J usage is TRBJ1-2, with D unclear. Germline V CDR1 and CDR2: MNHNY, SVGAGI (reference sequence). Trimming removed 11 bases from V and 5 bases from J, with 21 bases in between. The CDR3 sequence is 14 residues long. The CDR3 nucleotides are TGTGCCGCCTACGGAGGAAACTCTATGTATGGCTACACCTTC. Translating gives CAAYGGNSMYGYTF.

The chain joins TRBV9 to TRBJ2-2, with D uncertain. The CDR3 extends over 16 amino acids. V was shortened by 3 bases and J by 5 bases, with 17 bases between the two germline ends. Looked up from germline, CDR1 is SGDLS and CDR2 is YYNGEE. The CDR3 nucleotides read TGTGCCAGCAGCGCTCGGACGGCGACCGAGACCGGGGAGCTGTTTTTT. This sequence encodes CASSARTATETGELFF. The entire variable domain, with the rest obtained from reference TRBV9 and TRBJ2-2, is as follows: DSGVTQTPKHLITATGQRVTLRCSPRSGDLSVYWYQQSLDQGLQFLIQYYNGEERAKGNILERFSAQQFPDLHSELNLSSLELGDSALYFCASSARTATETGELFFGEGSRLTVL.

The chain uses TRBV6-2 or TRBV6-3 and TRBJ2-7; 8 nucleotides align to TRBD2. The CDR3 spans 14 residues. V dropped 6 bases and J dropped 7; count of bases not matched to a gene: 11. Per germline, CDR1 MNHEY and CDR2 SVGEGT. This chain's CDR3 is CASSRAGVRGEQYF. CDR3 DNA: TGTGCCAGCAGCCGAGCGGGGGTACGTGGGGAGCAGTACTTC.

This sequence joins TRBV5-4 and TRBJ2-2, with 13 positions matching TRBD2. Germline assignment: CDR1 SGHNT and CDR2 YYREEE (reference sequence). CDR3 length: 15 residues. J was trimmed by 12 bases and V by 5 bases; bases with no gene match: 10. In DNA, the CDR3 is TGTGCCAGCAGTGGACTAGCGGGGGCCCCCGGACAGCTGTTTTTT. Translating gives CASSGLAGAPGQLFF.

This rearrangement joins TRBV5-1 to TRBJ2-1; D gene uncertain. The CDR3 covers 12 residues. The V end lost 5 bases, the J end lost 5 bases, and 8 bases lay between the germline ends. Germline V gives CDR1 SGHRS, CDR2 YFSETQ. The CDR3 loop is CASSTWNNEQFF. In nucleotides, the CDR3 is TGCGCCAGCAGTACCTGGAACAATGAGCAGTTCTTC.

The chain links TRBV9 to TRBJ1-4; unclear D gene. The CDR3 has 12 amino acids. Germline CDR1 reads SGDLS; CDR2 reads YYNGEE. V lost 7 bases and J 8 bases, leaving 12 bases between the germline ends. CDR3 DNA: TGTGCCAGCGGACGATCCGGAGAAAAACTGTTTTTT. Amino acids: CASGRSGEKLFF.

J is TRBJ2-6 and V is TRBV6-4; TRBD2 is a possible D gene (5 bases). There are 18 residues in the CDR3. V dropped 3 bases and J dropped 4 bases, with 19 bases sitting between them. The V gene's germline CDR1 is MRHNA and CDR2 SNTAGT. CDR3 region: CASSEIGLPDPGANVLTF. The CDR3 region has the DNA TGTGCCAGCAGTGAAATAGGACTCCCGGACCCCGGGGCCAACGTCCTGACTTTC.

V usage is TRBV12-5 and J usage is TRBJ2-1; 8 bases match TRBD2. In germline, CDR1 is LGHNT, CDR2 FRNRAP. This CDR3 spans 14 amino acids. The J segment lost 5 bases and the V segment lost 6 bases, leaving 6 bases of the junction unmatched. CDR3 sequence: CASGLTSVNNEQFF. The CDR3 DNA reads TGTGCTAGTGGCCTGACTAGCGTAAACAATGAGCAGTTCTTC.

V usage is TRBV12-3 or TRBV12-4 and J usage is TRBJ2-7; tentative D call: TRBD2 (7 bases). The CDR3 contains 13 residues. The ends were cut back, 7 bases at V and 3 bases at J, with 13 bases in the middle. CDR3 DNA: TGTGCCAGCATTAGAGGGGGGGGCTACGAGCAGTACTTC. Protein: CASIRGGGYEQYF.

The chain is built from TRBV10-3 and TRBJ2-7; 8 bases are a match to TRBD1. V shed 6 bases and J 5 bases; nucleotides not matched to a gene: 6. This CDR3 has 13 residues. Germline loops: CDR1 ENHRY, CDR2 SYGVKD. The DNA of the CDR3 is TGTGCCATCAGAGGCGGACAGGGTAACGAGCAGTACTTC. As protein: CAIRGGQGNEQYF.

V usage is TRBV27 and J usage is TRBJ1-6; D is unclear. V lost 3 bases and J 11 bases, leaving 8 bases between the germline ends. This CDR3 region has 12 residues. CDR1 is MNHEY and CDR2 is SMNVEV in the germline V gene (reference sequence). The CDR3 region is CASSFRGAPLHF. Here the CDR3 DNA reads TGTGCCAGCAGTTTTCGCGGGGCACCCCTCCACTTT.

About this clone: The identical CDR3 is also encoded by other nucleotide sequences in the sample. The chain links TRBV4-1 to TRBJ1-5; D ambiguous. The CDR3 has 15 residues. V was pared by 3 bases and J by 6 bases, with 15 bases between. CDR1 is MGHRA and CDR2 is YSYEKL in the germline V gene. The CDR3 coding sequence is TGCGCCAGCAGCCATTACCGGGAGCCAGGTCAGCCCCAGCATTTT. Translation: CASSHYREPGQPQHF.

The chain combines TRBV11-3 with TRBJ2-1; a weak D match, TRBD2 (6 bases). Deletions cut 1 base from V and 7 bases from J, with 11 bases between. The CDR3 loop spans 14 amino acids. Looked up from germline, CDR1 is SGHNT and CDR2 is YENEEA. In nucleotides, the CDR3 is TGTGCCAGCAGCTTAGGGGGGGATCTTAATGAGCAGTTCTTC. Its translation is CASSLGGDLNEQFF.

The V and J genes are TRBV5-1 and TRBJ2-1; the match to TRBD1 covers 8 bases. The CDR3 totals 15 residues. Looked up from germline, CDR1 is SGHRS and CDR2 is YFSETQ. Trimming removed 4 bases from V and 5 bases from J; junction bases left unmatched: 8. CDR3: CASSPQGGRDNEQFF. Written as DNA, the CDR3 is TGCGCCAGCAGCCCACAGGGGGGTCGGGACAATGAGCAGTTCTTC.

The chain carries TRBV2 and TRBJ1-1, with 10 bases aligning to TRBD1. Per the germline V gene, CDR1 is SNHLY and CDR2 is FYNNEI. This CDR3 region has 14 residues. The junction had 6 bases not matched to a gene; V was cut back by 6 bases and J by 5 bases. The CDR3 reads CASRTTGGRTEAFF. The CDR3 bases are TGTGCCAGCAGGACGACAGGGGGCCGAACTGAAGCTTTCTTT. Using reference TRBV2 and TRBJ1-1 for the parts outside the CDR3, the full variable domain is EPEVTQTPSHQVTQMGQEVILRCVPISNHLYFYWYRQILGQKVEFLVSFYNNEISEKSEIFDDQFSVERPDGSNFTLKIRSTKLEDSAMYFCASRTTGGRTEAFFGQGTRLTVV.

This sequence joins TRBV10-3 and TRBJ2-7, with TRBD2 identical over 7 bases. The CDR3 covers 13 residues. In germline, CDR1 is ENHRY, CDR2 SYGVKD. With 3 bases clipped from V and 2 bases from J, the junction kept 1 base outside the gene matches. DNA of the CDR3: TGTGCCATCAGTGATGCGGGAGCCTACGAGCAGTACTTC. This gives the protein CAISDAGAYEQYF.